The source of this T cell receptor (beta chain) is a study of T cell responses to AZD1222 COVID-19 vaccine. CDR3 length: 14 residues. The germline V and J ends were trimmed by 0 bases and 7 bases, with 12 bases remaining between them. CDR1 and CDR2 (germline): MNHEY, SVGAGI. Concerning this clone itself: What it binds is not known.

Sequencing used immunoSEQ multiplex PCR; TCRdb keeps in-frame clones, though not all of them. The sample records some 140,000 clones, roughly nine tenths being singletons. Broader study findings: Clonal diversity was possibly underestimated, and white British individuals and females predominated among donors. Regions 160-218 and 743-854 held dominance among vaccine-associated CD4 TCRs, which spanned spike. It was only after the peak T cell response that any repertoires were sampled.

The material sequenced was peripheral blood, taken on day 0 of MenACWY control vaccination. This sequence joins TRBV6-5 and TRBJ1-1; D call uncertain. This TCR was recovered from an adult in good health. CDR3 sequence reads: CASSYSLGRSEAFF. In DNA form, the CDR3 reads TGTGCCAGCAGTTACTCATTAGGGAGGAGTGAAGCTTTCTTT.